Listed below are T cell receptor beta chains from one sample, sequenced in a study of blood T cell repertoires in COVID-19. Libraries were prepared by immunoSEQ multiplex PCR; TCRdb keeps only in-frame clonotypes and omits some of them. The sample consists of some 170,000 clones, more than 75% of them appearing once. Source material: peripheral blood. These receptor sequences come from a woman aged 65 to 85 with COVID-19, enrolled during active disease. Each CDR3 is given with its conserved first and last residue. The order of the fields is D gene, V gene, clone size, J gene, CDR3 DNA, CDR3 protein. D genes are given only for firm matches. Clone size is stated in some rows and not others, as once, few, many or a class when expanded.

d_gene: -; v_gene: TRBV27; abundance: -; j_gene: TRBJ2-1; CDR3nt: TGTGCCAGCAGTTTATCGTGGGCACGAGACAATGAGCAGTTCTTC; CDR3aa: CASSLSWARDNEQFF
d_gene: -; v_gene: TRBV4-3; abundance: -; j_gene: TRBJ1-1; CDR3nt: TGCGCCAGCAGCCAACTGAACAGCCTGAACACTGAAGCTTTCTTT; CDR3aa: CASSQLNSLNTEAFF
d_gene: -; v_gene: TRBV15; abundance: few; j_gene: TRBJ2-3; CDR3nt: TGTGCCACCAGCAGAGATGGGGGCATCCACACAGATACGCAGTATTTT; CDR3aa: CATSRDGGIHTDTQYF
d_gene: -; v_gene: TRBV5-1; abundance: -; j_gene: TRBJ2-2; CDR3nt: TGCGCCAGCAGCCCCGCGTCGGGTTACACCGGGGAGCTGTTTTTT; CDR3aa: CASSPASGYTGELFF
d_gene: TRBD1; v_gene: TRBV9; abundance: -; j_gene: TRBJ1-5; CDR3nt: TGTGCCAGCAGCGTTGATGACAGGGGCAATCAGCCCCAGCATTTT; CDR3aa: CASSVDDRGNQPQHF
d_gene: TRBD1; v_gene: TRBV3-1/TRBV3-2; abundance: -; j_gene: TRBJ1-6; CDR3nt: TGTGCCAGCAGCCAAAGGACAGGGGGTAATTCACCCCTCCACTTT; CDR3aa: CASSQRTGGNSPLHF
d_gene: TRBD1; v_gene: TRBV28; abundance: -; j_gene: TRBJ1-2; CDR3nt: TGTGCCAGCAGTTTAAAGGGGGCCGCTAACTATGGCTACACCTTC; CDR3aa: CASSLKGAANYGYTF
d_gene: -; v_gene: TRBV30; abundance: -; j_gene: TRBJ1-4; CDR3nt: TGTGCCTGGAGTGTAAATAGGGGTAATGAAAAACTGTTTTTT; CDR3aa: CAWSVNRGNEKLFF
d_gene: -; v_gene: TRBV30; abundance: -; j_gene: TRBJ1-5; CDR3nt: TGTGCCTGGAGTTATACAGGGTCGGGAAATCAGCCCCAGCATTTT; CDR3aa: CAWSYTGSGNQPQHF
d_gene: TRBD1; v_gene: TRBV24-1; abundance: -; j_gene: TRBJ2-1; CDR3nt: TGTGCCACCAGTGACCCGACAGGGCTGGACAATGAGCAGTTCTTC; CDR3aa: CATSDPTGLDNEQFF
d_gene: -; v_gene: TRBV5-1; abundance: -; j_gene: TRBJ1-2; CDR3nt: TGCGCCAGCAGCGTGGACACTACCTATGGCTACACCTTC; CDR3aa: CASSVDTTYGYTF
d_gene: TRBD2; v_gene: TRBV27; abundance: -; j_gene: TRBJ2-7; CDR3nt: TGTGCCAGCAGTTTAAGGCGGGAGTCCTACGAGCAGTACTTC; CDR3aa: CASSLRRESYEQYF
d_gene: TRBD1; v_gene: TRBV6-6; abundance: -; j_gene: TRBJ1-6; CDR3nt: TGTGCCAGCAGTCTCGGACAGGGAAGTTCACCCCTCCACTTT; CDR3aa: CASSLGQGSSPLHF
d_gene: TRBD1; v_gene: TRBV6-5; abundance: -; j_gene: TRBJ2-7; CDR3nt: TGTGCCAGCAGGGAGGGGGGGACAGGGACCTACGAGCAGTACTTC; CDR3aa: CASREGGTGTYEQYF
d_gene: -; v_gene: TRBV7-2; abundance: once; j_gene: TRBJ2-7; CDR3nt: TGTGCCAGCAGCTTAGTGGGGGGGCCCTACGAGCAGTACTTC; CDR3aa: CASSLVGGPYEQYF
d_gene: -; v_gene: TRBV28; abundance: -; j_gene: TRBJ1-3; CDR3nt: TGTGCCAGCAGTCCACTAGTTATCTACTCTGGAAACACCATATATTTT; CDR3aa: CASSPLVIYSGNTIYF
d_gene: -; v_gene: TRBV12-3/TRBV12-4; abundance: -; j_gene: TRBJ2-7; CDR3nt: TGTGCCAGCAGTTTCCAGGGCATCTACGAGCAGTACTTC; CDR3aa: CASSFQGIYEQYF
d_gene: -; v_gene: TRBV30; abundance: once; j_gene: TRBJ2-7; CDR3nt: TGTGCCTGGAGTGTATCCAGGGACTGGTCCGAGCAGTACTTC; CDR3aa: CAWSVSRDWSEQYF
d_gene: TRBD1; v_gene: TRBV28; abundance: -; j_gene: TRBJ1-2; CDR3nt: TGTGCCAGCAGTCCCTCCGGGACAGGGCCATCGAGTCATGGCTACACCTTC; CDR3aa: CASSPSGTGPSSHGYTF
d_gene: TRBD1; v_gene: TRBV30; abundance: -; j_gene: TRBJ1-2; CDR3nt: TGTGCCTGGAGCGGAAGACGGACAGGTTTTGATGGCTACACCTTC; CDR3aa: CAWSGRRTGFDGYTF